This T cell receptor beta chain is drawn from a study of cytomegalovirus exposure and HLA in healthy donors. Turning to the study itself: Earlier work reported 117 million unique TCR beta sequences from roughly 180 million T cells.

Vbeta (60) and Jbeta (13) primers were used in the PCR. Clones were read by immunoSEQ multiplex PCR, and TCRdb kept only the in-frame ones, dropping some. Of about 140,000 clones in the sample, around 82% were seen once. Study-wide results and limits: In a later analysis, at a false discovery rate of 0.05, 17,000 or so TCR beta sequences were associated with HLA alleles. Researchers reported in a later analysis that common viral pathogens appeared linked to several top clusters.

Germline CDR1 and CDR2: SGHNT and YENEEA. With 4 bases removed from V and 5 bases from J, the gap between germline ends came to 18 bases. The CDR3 extends over 15 amino acids. This clone was seen a single time. Its antigen is unknown. The source of this sequence is a middle-aged man in good health and CMV-seronegative. The chain uses TRBV11-3 and TRBJ2-7; a possible D gene is TRBD2 (7 bases). Material: PBMCs. CDR3 sequence (DNA): TGTGCCAGCAGCTCTACCCCGAGGGGGAGGGACGAGCAGTACTTC. It codes for CASSSTPRGRDEQYF.